The 7 T cell receptor beta chains in this list originate from one sample, sequenced in a study of OX40 agonist ivuxolimab in advanced cancers. Repertoires were generated with immunoSEQ multiplex PCR, while TCRdb's copy carries only in-frame clones and drops some. Here the sample spans just under 65,000 clones, over 75% being singletons. The sequencing used CD4+ or CD8+ T cells sorted from blood, collected in a trial of the OX40 agonist ivuxolimab. Receptor source: an adult with an advanced solid tumor such as melanoma, head and neck, liver or kidney cancer.

CDR3 protein: CASSLGLSSSGGIHYEQYF. CDR3 nucleotides: TGTGCCAGCAGCTTAGGTTTATCGTCTAGCGGGGGTATTCATTACGAGCAGTACTTC. The chain recombines TRBV7-2 with TRBJ2-7, with TRBD2 matching 10 bases. This CDR3 region has 19 residues. Germline V gene lookup returns CDR1 SGHTA and CDR2 FQGNSA. Trimming removed 1 base from V and 4 bases from J; junction bases left unmatched: 16. The full variable domain, rest sourced from reference TRBV7-2 and TRBJ2-7, is GAGVSQSPSNKVTEKGKDVELRCDPISGHTALYWYRQSLGQGLEFLIYFQGNSAPDKSGLPSDRFSAERTGGSVSTLTIQRTQQEDSAVYLCASSLGLSSSGGIHYEQYFGPGTRLTVT.

The V and J genes are TRBV7-6 and TRBJ2-6; D is undetermined. V was shortened by 5 bases and J by 2 bases, with 4 bases between the two germline ends. This CDR3 spans 13 amino acids. Germline CDR1 SGHVS, CDR2 FNYEAQ. Here the CDR3 reads CASSATGANVLTF. The CDR3, as DNA: TGTGCCAGCAGCGCGACTGGGGCCAACGTCCTGACTTTC.

The chain has TRBV5-1 and TRBJ2-2, with 9 bases that match TRBD1. The CDR3 extends over 16 amino acids. Looked up from germline, CDR1 is SGHRS and CDR2 is YFSETQ. Trimming at V came to 2 bases and at J to 7 bases, leaving 9 bases not matched to a gene. CDR3 in DNA: TGCGCCAGCAGCTTTCGAACAGGGGGCGCAAACGGGGAGCTGTTTTTT. Encoded protein: CASSFRTGGANGELFF.

As concerns this clone: This is likely a read error, given that the CDR3 carries no conserved phenylalanine or tryptophan at its end. No DNA is shown, since the ends of the CDR3 on it are uncertain; the CDR3 is the one TCRdb lists. The chain is built from TRBV6-1 and TRBJ1-2. Germline assignment: CDR1 MNHNS and CDR2 SASEGT. Inclusive of both ends, the CDR3 amounts to 12 amino acids. CDR3 sequence reads: CASSDHYGRWRV.

The count of this clone is one. CDR3 nucleotide sequence: TGTGCCAGCTCACGTGACAGGTCTTTCTATGGCTACACCTTC. As protein: CASSRDRSFYGYTF. The chain carries TRBV18 and TRBJ1-2; a weak D match, TRBD1 (6 bases). Germline V gene sequence: CDR1 KGHSH, CDR2 LQKENI. The CDR3 runs 14 residues. Deletions cut 4 bases from V and 4 bases from J, with 13 bases between.

This rearrangement joins TRBV30 to TRBJ1-6; TRBD1 aligns across 8 bases. Germline V lookup: CDR1 GTSNPN, CDR2 SVGIG (reference sequence). This CDR3 has 13 amino acids. V gave up 5 bases and J gave up 6 bases; unmatched junction bases: 3. The CDR3 DNA reads as TGTGCCTGGGGCAGGGGGCTTAATTCACCCCTCCACTTT. Protein product: CAWGRGLNSPLHF.

Concerning this clone itself: Other DNA sequences in the same sample also yield this CDR3. J is TRBJ1-3 and V is TRBV30; D possibly corresponds to TRBD1 (5 bases). Germline V gives CDR1 GTSNPN, CDR2 SVGIG (reference sequence). The CDR3 sequence is 14 residues long. Trimming removed 3 bases from V and 2 bases from J, with 11 bases in between. The CDR3 loop reads CAWRGREAGNTIYF. The CDR3 coding sequence is TGTGCCTGGAGGGGCAGGGAGGCTGGAAACACCATATATTTT.